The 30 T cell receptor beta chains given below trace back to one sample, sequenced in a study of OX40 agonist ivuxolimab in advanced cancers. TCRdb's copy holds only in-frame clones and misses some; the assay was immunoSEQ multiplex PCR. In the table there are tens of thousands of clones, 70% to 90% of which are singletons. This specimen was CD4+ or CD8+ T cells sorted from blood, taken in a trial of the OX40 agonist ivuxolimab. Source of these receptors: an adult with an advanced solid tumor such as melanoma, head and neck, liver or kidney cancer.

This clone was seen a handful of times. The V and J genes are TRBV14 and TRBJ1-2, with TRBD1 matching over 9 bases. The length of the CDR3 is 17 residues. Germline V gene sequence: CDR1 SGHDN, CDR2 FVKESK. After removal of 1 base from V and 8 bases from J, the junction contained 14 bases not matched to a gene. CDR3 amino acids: CASSQGSPGQGMEGYTF. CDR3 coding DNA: TGTGCCAGCAGCCAAGGATCCCCGGGACAGGGAATGGAGGGCTACACCTTC.

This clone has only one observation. DNA of the CDR3: TGCAGCGTTGAAGGGATCGGCGCGGGCTCCTACGAGCAGTACTTC. As protein: CSVEGIGAGSYEQYF. The rearrangement links TRBV29-1 to TRBJ2-7; maybe TRBD2 (5 bases). Germline values: CDR1 SQVTM, CDR2 ANQGSEA. The CDR3 is 15 amino acids. Deletions cut 1 base from V and 0 bases from J, with 13 bases between.

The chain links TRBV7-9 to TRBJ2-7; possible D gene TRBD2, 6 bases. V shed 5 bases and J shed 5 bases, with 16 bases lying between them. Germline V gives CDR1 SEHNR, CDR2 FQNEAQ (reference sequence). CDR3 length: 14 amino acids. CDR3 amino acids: CASSPEGLVHEQYF. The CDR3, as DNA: TGTGCCAGCAGCCCGGAGGGGCTGGTCCACGAGCAGTACTTC.

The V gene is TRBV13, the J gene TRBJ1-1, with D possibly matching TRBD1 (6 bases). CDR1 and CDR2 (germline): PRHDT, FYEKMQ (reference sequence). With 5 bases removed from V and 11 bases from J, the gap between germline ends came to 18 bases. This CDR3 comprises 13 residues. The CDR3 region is CASSPGASWGAFF. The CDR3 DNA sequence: TGTGCCAGCAGCCCAGGGGCGTCCTGGGGGGCTTTCTTT.

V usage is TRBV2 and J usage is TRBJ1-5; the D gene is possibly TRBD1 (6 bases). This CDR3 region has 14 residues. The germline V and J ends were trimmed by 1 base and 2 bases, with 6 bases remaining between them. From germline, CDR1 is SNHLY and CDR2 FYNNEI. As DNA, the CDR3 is TGTGCCAGCAGTGAAGGACAGGGCAATCAGCCCCAGCATTTT. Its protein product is CASSEGQGNQPQHF.

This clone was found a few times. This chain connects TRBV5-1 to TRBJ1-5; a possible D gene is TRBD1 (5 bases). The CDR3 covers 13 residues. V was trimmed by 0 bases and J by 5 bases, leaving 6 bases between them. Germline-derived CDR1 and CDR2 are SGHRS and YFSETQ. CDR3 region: CASSLGGDQPQHF. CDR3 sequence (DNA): TGCGCCAGCAGCTTGGGGGGGGATCAGCCCCAGCATTTT.

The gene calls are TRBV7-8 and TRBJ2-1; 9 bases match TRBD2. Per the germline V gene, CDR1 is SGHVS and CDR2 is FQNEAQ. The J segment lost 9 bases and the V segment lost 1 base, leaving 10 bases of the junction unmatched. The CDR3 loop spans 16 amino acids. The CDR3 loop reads CASSLVLAGGPGEQFF. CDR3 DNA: TGTGCCAGCAGCTTAGTCTTGGCGGGGGGGCCGGGTGAGCAGTTCTTC.

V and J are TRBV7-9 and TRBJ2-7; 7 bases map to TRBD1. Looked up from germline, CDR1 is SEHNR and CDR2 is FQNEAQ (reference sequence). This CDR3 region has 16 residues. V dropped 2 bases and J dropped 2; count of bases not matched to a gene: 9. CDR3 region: CASSLPDGQGAYEQYF. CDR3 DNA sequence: TGTGCCAGCAGCTTACCCGATGGGCAGGGGGCCTACGAGCAGTACTTC.

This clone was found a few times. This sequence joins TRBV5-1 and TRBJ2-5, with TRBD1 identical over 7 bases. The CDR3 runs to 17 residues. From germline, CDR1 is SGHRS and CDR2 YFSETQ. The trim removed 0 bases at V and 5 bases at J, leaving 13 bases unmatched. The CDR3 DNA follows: TGCGCCAGCAGCTTGGGTCACCGGGACAGTAAGACGGAGACCCAGTACTTC. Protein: CASSLGHRDSKTETQYF. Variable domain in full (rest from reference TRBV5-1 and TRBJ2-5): KAGVTQTPRYLIKTRGQQVTLSCSPISGHRSVSWYQQTPGQGLQFLFEYFSETQRNKGNFPGRFSGRQFSNSRSEMNVSTLELGDSALYLCASSLGHRDSKTETQYFGPGTRLLVL.

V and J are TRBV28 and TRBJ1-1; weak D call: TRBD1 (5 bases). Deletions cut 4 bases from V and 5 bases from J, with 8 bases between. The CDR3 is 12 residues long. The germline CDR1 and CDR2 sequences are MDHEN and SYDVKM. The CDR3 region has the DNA TGTGCCAGCAGTTGGGGGGGAACTGAAGCTTTCTTT. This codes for CASSWGGTEAFF.

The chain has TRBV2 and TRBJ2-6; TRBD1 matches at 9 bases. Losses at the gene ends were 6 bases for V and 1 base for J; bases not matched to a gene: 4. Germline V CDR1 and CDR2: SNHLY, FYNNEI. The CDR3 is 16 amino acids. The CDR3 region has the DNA TGTGCCAGCAGGCGGGACAGGGAATCTGGGGCCAACGTCCTGACTTTC. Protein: CASRRDRESGANVLTF.

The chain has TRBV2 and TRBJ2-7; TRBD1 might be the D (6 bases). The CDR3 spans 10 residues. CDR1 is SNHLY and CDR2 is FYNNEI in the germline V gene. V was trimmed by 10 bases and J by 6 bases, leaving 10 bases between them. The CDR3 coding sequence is TGTGCCACCAGGGGTCGCGAGCAGTACTTC. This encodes CATRGREQYF.

The CDR3 bases are TGCGCCAGCAGCCAAGAGGAACAGGGGATTTCCTACGAGCAGTACTTC. Its translation: CASSQEEQGISYEQYF. The rearrangement uses TRBV4-1 and TRBJ2-7, with 7 bases lining up with TRBD1. This CDR3 has 16 amino acids. Trimming removed 0 bases from V and 1 base from J; junction bases left unmatched: 6. Germline loops: CDR1 MGHRA, CDR2 YSYEKL.

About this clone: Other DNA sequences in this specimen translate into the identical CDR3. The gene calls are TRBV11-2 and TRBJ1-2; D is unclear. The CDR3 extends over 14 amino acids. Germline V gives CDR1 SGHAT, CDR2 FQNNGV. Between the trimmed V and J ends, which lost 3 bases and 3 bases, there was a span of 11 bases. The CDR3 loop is CASSLGAGDYGYTF. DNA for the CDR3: TGTGCCAGCAGCTTGGGAGCGGGAGACTATGGCTACACCTTC.

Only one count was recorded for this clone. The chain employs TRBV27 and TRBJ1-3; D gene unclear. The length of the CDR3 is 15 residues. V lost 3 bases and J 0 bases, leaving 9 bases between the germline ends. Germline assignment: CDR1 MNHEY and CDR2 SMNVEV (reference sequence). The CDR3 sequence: CASSLGRSSGNTIYF. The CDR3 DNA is TGTGCCAGCAGTTTGGGCCGAAGCTCTGGAAACACCATATATTTT.

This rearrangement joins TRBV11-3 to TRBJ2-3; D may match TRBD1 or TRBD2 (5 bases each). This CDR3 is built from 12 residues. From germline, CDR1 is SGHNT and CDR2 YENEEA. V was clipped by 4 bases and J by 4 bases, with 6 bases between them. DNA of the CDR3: TGTGCCAGCAGCTCGGGACCAGATACGCAGTATTTT. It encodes CASSSGPDTQYF.

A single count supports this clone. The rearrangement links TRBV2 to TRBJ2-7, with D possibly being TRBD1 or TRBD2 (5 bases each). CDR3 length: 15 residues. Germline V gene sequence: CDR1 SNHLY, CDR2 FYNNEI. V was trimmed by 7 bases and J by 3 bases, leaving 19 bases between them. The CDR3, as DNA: TGTGCCAGCACCCTGAGGGGACGTTCAGACTACGAGCAGTACTTC. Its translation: CASTLRGRSDYEQYF.

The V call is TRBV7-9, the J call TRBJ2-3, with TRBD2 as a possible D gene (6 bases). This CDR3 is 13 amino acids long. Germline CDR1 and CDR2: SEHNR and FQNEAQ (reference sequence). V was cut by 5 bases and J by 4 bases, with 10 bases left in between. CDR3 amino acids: CASSPEGPDTQYF. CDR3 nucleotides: TGTGCCAGCAGCCCGGAGGGACCAGATACGCAGTATTTT.

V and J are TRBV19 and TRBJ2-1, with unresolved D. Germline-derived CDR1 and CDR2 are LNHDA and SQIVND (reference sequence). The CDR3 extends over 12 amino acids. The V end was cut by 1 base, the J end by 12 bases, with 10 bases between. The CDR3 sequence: CASSIGASGQFF. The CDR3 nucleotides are TGTGCCAGTAGTATAGGGGCGTCCGGGCAGTTCTTC.

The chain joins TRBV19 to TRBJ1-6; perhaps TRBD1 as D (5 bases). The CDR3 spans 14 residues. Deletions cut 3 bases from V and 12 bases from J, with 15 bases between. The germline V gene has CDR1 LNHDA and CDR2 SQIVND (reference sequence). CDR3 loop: CASSISRTGGPLHF. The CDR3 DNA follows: TGTGCCAGTAGTATCTCGCGAACTGGGGGACCCCTCCACTTT.

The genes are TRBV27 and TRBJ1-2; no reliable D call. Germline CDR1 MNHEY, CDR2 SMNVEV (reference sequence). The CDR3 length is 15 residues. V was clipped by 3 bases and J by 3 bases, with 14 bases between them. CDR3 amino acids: CASSFLGSGDYGYTF. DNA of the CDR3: TGTGCCAGCAGTTTTCTCGGGTCTGGCGACTATGGCTACACCTTC.

CDR3 sequence reads: CASCYFPGEGSPLHF. The CDR3 DNA reads TGTGCCAGCTGCTATTTCCCAGGGGAGGGATCACCCCTCCACTTT. V gene TRBV6-6 combines with J gene TRBJ1-6; the D gene is possibly TRBD1 (6 bases). Per germline, CDR1 MNHNY and CDR2 SVGAGI (reference sequence). Trimming removed 8 bases from V and 10 bases from J, with 21 bases in between. The CDR3 covers 15 residues.

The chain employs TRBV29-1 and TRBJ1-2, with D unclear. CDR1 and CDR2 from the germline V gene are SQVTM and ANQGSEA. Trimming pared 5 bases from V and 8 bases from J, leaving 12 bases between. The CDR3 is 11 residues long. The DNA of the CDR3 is TGCAGCGTTCTAGGGCGCCGGGGCTACACCTTC. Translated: CSVLGRRGYTF.

In nucleotides, the CDR3 is TGTGCCAGCAGTTTATATTCGACAGGGGGCGCAGATACGCAGTATTTT. Its translation is CASSLYSTGGADTQYF. The chain combines TRBV27 with TRBJ2-3; 10 positions match TRBD1. V lost 1 base, J lost 4 bases, and 5 bases stayed unmatched. This CDR3 has 16 residues. Germline lookup yields CDR1 MNHEY and CDR2 SMNVEV (reference sequence).

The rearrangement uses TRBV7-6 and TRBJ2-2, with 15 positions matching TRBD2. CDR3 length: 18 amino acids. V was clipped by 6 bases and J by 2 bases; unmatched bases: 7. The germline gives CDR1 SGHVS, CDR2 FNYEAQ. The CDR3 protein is CASRPGLAGGANTGELFF. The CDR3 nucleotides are TGTGCCAGCAGACCGGGACTAGCGGGGGGCGCAAACACCGGGGAGCTGTTTTTT. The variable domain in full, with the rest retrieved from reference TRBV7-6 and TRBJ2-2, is GAGVSQSPRYKVTKRGQDVALRCDPISGHVSLYWYRQALGQGPEFLTYFNYEAQQDKSGLPNDRFSAERPEGSISTLTIQRTEQRDSAMYRCASRPGLAGGANTGELFFGEGSRLTVL.

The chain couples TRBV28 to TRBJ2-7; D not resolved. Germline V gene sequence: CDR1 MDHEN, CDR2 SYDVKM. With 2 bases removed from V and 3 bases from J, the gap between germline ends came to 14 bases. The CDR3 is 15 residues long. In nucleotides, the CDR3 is TGTGCCAGCAGTTTAAGAGCCATAGAATACTACGAGCAGTACTTC. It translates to CASSLRAIEYYEQYF.

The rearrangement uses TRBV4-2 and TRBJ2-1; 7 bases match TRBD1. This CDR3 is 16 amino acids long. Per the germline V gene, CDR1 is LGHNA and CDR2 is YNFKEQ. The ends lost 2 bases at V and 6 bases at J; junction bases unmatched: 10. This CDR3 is CASSQYGQDPSNEQFF. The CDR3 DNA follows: TGTGCCAGCAGCCAATACGGACAGGACCCCTCCAATGAGCAGTTCTTC.

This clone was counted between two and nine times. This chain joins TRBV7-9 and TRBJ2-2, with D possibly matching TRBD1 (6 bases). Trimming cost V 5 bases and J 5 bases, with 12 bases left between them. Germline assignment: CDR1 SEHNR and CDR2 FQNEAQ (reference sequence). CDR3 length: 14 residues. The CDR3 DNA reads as TGTGCCAGCAGCGACACAGGGTCTACCGGGGAGCTGTTTTTT. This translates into CASSDTGSTGELFF.

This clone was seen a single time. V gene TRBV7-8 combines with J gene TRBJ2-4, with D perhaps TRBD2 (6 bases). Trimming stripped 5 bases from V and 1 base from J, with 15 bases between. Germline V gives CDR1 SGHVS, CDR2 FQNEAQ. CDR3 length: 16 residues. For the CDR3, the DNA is TGTGCCAGCAGCCGATGGGGGGACCCCGCCAAAAACATTCAGTACTTC. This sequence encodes CASSRWGDPAKNIQYF.

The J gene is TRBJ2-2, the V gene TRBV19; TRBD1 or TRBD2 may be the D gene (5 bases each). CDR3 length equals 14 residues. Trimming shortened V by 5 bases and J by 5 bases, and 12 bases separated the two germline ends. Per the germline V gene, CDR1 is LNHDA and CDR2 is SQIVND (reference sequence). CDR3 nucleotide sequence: TGTGCCAGTAGTGTGGGGCCGGGGACCGGGGAGCTGTTTTTT. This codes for CASSVGPGTGELFF.